This record covers a single T cell receptor beta chain. Its specific antigen is unknown. Base quality data are lacking; no much larger clone is found one base away. This sample was included in a study of identifying expanded T cells in peripheral blood (dated 2019 in TCRdb). Context from the whole study: Technical replicates were generated by sequencing separate aliquots of the same genomic DNA pool, and four replicates were compared pairwise.

What the authors observed across the whole study: It was expected by the authors that biological variance in healthy repertoires might increase further over much longer intervals, such as months to years. Across all healthy-donor time intervals, the beta-binomial model significantly lowered both the number of clones called differentially abundant and the false-positive rate. Across all healthy donors, variance in clone template counts between roughly 2-week samples was found to increase significantly with total template count. The binomial model flagged 0.9 to 1.5 differentially abundant clones between technical replicates, compared with about 16 over two weeks and 19 to 20 over roughly 4 weeks.

No immune events, such as infections, were documented for the healthy donors during the collection period. Healthy-donor blood repertoires served as a training cohort to calibrate time-dependent variance in a beta-binomial model of T-cell clone differential abundance. The training cohort comprised approximately 10 healthy donors, 3 female and 7 male. Donor ages ranged from 29 to 64 years, with an average of roughly 47 years. Obtained from a commercial supplier, whole blood was collected from each healthy donor at three time points set around 2 weeks apart. For immunosequencing, genomic DNA was extracted from whole blood that had not been sorted. The CDR3 contains 15 residues, cysteine and phenylalanine counted. Only the CDR3 portion is preserved as DNA: 45 bases, with reading frame beginning at the first base. From the germline V gene, CDR1 is LGHNA and CDR2 is YSLEER. At the junction V is shortened by 2 bases and J by 2 bases; bases outside the gene matches: 5.

The immunoSEQ Assay, which uses bias-controlled multiplex PCR amplification of genomic DNA, was used to profile TCRbeta CDR3 regions. Concerning the study's data processing: To quantify the absolute abundance of each unique TCRbeta CDR3 region, the sequences were collapsed and filtered. Two models were used to test differential abundance: a binomial model (Fisher-equivalent) and a beta-binomial model that adds time-dependent variance fitted from healthy donors. Any clone with fewer than 5 combined templates was excluded, and a clone was called differentially abundant if its Benjamini-Hochberg FDR was below 0.01. Using the form v = (b*log(k)+a)^2, the beta-binomial variance was modeled as a function of the total template count across the two samples. The table was pulled from immuneACCESS by TCRdb, which kept in-frame rearrangements only. Such tables lose some clones; where checked, under half of the loss comes from unresolved V genes, and the rest has no known cause. Clone size and the V and J calls come from that table; the DNA yielded D and trimming. Here the sample has more than 75,000 clones; approximately 86% occur a single time. In total, the top ten clones hold roughly 5.3% of the sample.

The TCR comes from a person aged 18 to 75 in good health. Rearrangement joined TRBV4-3 to TRBJ2-7; 8 junctional bases match TRBD1. The sample was blood. The CDR3 protein: CASSQNVQGAYEQYF. The DNA sequence is as follows: TGCGCCAGCAGCCAAAACGTACAGGGGGCCTACGAGCAGTACTTC.